These 29 T cell receptor beta chains were all obtained from the same sample, sequenced in a study of cytomegalovirus exposure and HLA in healthy donors. The PCR contained 60 Vbeta and 13 Jbeta primers. The assay was immunoSEQ multiplex PCR, and TCRdb's table has in-frame clones only and misses some. The repertoire holds under 150,000 clones, roughly two thirds seen once, with 1.5% to 2% in the top ten. Sequencing used PBMCs. The source is a man aged 25 to 40 in good health and CMV-seropositive.

This clone has more than one count but fewer than ten. The chain joins TRBV6-5 to TRBJ2-3; 9 bases line up with TRBD1. The length of the CDR3 is 15 residues. The germline gives CDR1 MNHEY, CDR2 SVGAGI. V lost 6 bases, J lost 4 bases, and 8 bases stayed unmatched. CDR3 nucleotides: TGTGCCAGCAGGAATACAGGGGGCGCCTCAGATACGCAGTATTTT. Protein product: CASRNTGGASDTQYF.

The chain is built from TRBV28 and TRBJ2-1; a possible D gene is TRBD1 (6 bases). Germline CDR1 MDHEN, CDR2 SYDVKM. Trimming removed 3 bases at V and 4 bases at J, with 16 bases between. This CDR3 comprises 16 residues. CDR3: CASSLPGHFTYNEQFF. The CDR3 DNA follows: TGTGCCAGCAGTTTGCCGGGACACTTTACTTACAATGAGCAGTTCTTC.

The V call is TRBV5-1, the J call TRBJ2-7, with D possibly matching TRBD1 (6 bases). In germline, CDR1 is SGHRS, CDR2 YFSETQ. Trimming left V 3 bases short and J 4 bases short, with 14 bases between. The CDR3 extends over 14 amino acids. The CDR3 spells CASSSGDFVYEQYF. DNA of the CDR3: TGCGCCAGCAGCTCAGGGGATTTCGTGTACGAGCAGTACTTC.

V and J are TRBV5-4 and TRBJ1-3, with 8 bases fitting TRBD1. Germline trimming cut 3 bases from V and 0 bases from J; bases unmatched to any gene: 5. The CDR3 has 16 residues. Germline V gives CDR1 SGHNT, CDR2 YYREEE (reference sequence). The CDR3 nucleotides are TGTGCCAGCAGCTCGGGACAGGCAAGCTCTGGAAACACCATATATTTT. Translating it yields CASSSGQASSGNTIYF.

This clone was counted between two and nine times. The identical CDR3 is also encoded by other nucleotide sequences in the sample. The rearrangement uses TRBV5-6 and TRBJ2-5; D is perhaps TRBD2 (6 bases). Germline V gives CDR1 SGHDT, CDR2 YYEEEE. V shed 4 bases and J shed 2 bases, with 9 bases lying between them. This CDR3 has 13 amino acids. The CDR3 spells CASSGGVQETQYF. The CDR3 DNA sequence: TGTGCCAGCAGCGGCGGGGTGCAAGAGACCCAGTACTTC.

The rearrangement links TRBV7-9 to TRBJ1-2; D is perhaps TRBD1 (5 bases). The CDR3 runs to 13 residues. V lost 1 base and J lost 7, with 10 bases in between. Germline lookup yields CDR1 SEHNR and CDR2 FQNEAQ (reference sequence). The CDR3 loop is CASSLDRYSGYTF. CDR3 nucleotide sequence: TGTGCCAGCAGCTTAGACAGGTACTCTGGCTACACCTTC.

This sequence joins TRBV5-4 and TRBJ2-7; 11 bases line up with TRBD2. The CDR3 loop spans 15 amino acids. The J segment lost 0 bases and the V segment lost 5 bases, leaving 4 bases of the junction unmatched. Germline V lookup: CDR1 SGHNT, CDR2 YYREEE (reference sequence). The CDR3 is CASRSGTSGSYEQYF. The DNA of the CDR3 is TGTGCCAGCAGGTCCGGGACTAGCGGCTCCTACGAGCAGTACTTC.

This clone appeared a single time. CDR3 residues: CASSFGGNSYNEQFF. CDR3 coding DNA: TGTGCCAGCAGCTTTGGCGGGAACTCCTACAATGAGCAGTTCTTC. The chain combines TRBV11-2 with TRBJ2-1; tentative D call: TRBD2 (6 bases). The CDR3 has 15 amino acids. Germline V lookup: CDR1 SGHAT, CDR2 FQNNGV. V was shortened by 3 bases and J by 0 bases, with 9 bases between the two germline ends.

The CDR3 DNA reads as TGTGCCAGCAGCGTAGCTAGCGGGGCTAATTACGGTGAGCAGTTCTTC. It yields the protein CASSVASGANYGEQFF. This chain connects TRBV9 to TRBJ2-1, with TRBD2 identical over 9 bases. The V gene's germline CDR1 is SGDLS and CDR2 YYNGEE. There are 16 residues in the CDR3. J was trimmed by 9 bases and V by 0 bases; bases with no gene match: 10. The entire variable domain, with the rest obtained from reference TRBV9 and TRBJ2-1, is as follows: DSGVTQTPKHLITATGQRVTLRCSPRSGDLSVYWYQQSLDQGLQFLIQYYNGEERAKGNILERFSAQQFPDLHSELNLSSLELGDSALYFCASSVASGANYGEQFFGPGTRLTVL.

This sequence joins TRBV5-6 and TRBJ2-2; 7 positions agree with TRBD2. Germline V gives CDR1 SGHDT, CDR2 YYEEEE. CDR3 size: 17 residues. The junction had 10 bases not matched to a gene; V was cut back by 1 base and J by 4 bases. The CDR3 loop is CASSLITSEFFTGELFF. CDR3 DNA: TGTGCCAGCAGCTTGATTACTAGCGAGTTTTTCACCGGGGAGCTGTTTTTT.

The chain couples TRBV23-1 to TRBJ2-4; no clear D gene. TRBV23-1 is classed as an ORF, of uncertain function. Trimming shortened V by 2 bases and J by 2 bases, and 16 bases separated the two germline ends. This CDR3 contains 17 residues. The CDR3 loop reads CASSQRPDISPKNIQYF. CDR3 nucleotides: TGCGCCAGCAGTCAAAGACCCGACATCTCACCCAAAAACATTCAGTACTTC.

Only a few counts were recorded for this clone. This chain links TRBV6-5 with TRBJ2-7, with D tentatively TRBD1 (7 bases). V was trimmed by 6 bases and J by 3 bases, leaving 18 bases between them. Germline assignment: CDR1 MNHEY and CDR2 SVGAGI. The length of the CDR3 is 15 residues. CDR3 sequence (DNA): TGTGCCAGCAGAACTACAGGGGAGGTAGGCTACGAGCAGTACTTC. Translating it yields CASRTTGEVGYEQYF.

The chain uses TRBV27 and TRBJ2-7, with TRBD2 identical over 9 bases. The CDR3 has 17 amino acids. Germline trimming cut 2 bases from V and 1 base from J; bases unmatched to any gene: 9. Germline lookup yields CDR1 MNHEY and CDR2 SMNVEV (reference sequence). In DNA form, the CDR3 reads TGTGCCAGCAGTTTAATTTTTGGCGGGAGGGCGTCCTACGAGCAGTACTTC. Translating it yields CASSLIFGGRASYEQYF.

The J gene is TRBJ2-7, the V gene TRBV4-1; 11 positions match TRBD2. This CDR3 region has 16 residues. Losses at the gene ends were 6 bases for V and 5 bases for J; bases not matched to a gene: 12. Germline CDR1 MGHRA, CDR2 YSYEKL. In DNA, the CDR3 is TGCGCCAGCAGATCTCACGGGGCTAGCGGGAGGAACGAGCAGTACTTC. This encodes CASRSHGASGRNEQYF.

This chain connects TRBV7-3 to TRBJ2-2; D perhaps matches TRBD2 (6 bases). The V gene's germline CDR1 is SGHTA and CDR2 FQGTGA. The CDR3 loop spans 15 amino acids. The germline V and J ends were trimmed by 0 bases and 3 bases, with 8 bases remaining between them. The CDR3 DNA reads TGTGCCAGCAGCTTAACCGGGACTCACACCGGGGAGCTGTTTTTT. This encodes CASSLTGTHTGELFF.

V and J are TRBV9 and TRBJ1-3, with D unresolved. V shed 1 base and J shed 8 bases, with 16 bases lying between them. Germline values: CDR1 SGDLS, CDR2 YYNGEE. The CDR3 contains 15 residues. CDR3 protein: CASSVQAFSSDTIYF. The DNA for the CDR3 is TGTGCCAGCAGCGTACAAGCCTTTTCTTCGGACACCATATATTTT.

CDR3 in amino acids: CASGLVRYRGRGTDTQYF. CDR3 DNA sequence: TGTGCTAGTGGTTTGGTACGATATAGGGGGCGCGGCACAGATACGCAGTATTTT. The J gene is TRBJ2-3, the V gene TRBV12-5, with TRBD1 identical over 7 bases. The germline gives CDR1 LGHNT, CDR2 FRNRAP. This CDR3 has 18 amino acids. Trimming cost V 0 bases and J 1 base; bases outside gene matches: 10.

The chain is built from TRBV7-2 and TRBJ1-2; 7 nucleotides align to TRBD1. Losses at the gene ends were 6 bases for V and 8 bases for J; bases not matched to a gene: 12. Germline V gene sequence: CDR1 SGHTA, CDR2 FQGNSA. CDR3 length: 14 amino acids. As DNA, the CDR3 is TGTGCCAGCAGTTACCTCTCGCAGGGGGGCGGCTACACCTTC. Amino acid sequence: CASSYLSQGGGYTF.

This clone was seen only a few times. The J gene is TRBJ2-3, the V gene TRBV5-4, with D tentatively TRBD2 (5 bases). CDR3 length: 13 amino acids. CDR1 and CDR2 (germline): SGHNT, YYREEE (reference sequence). V was clipped by 4 bases and J by 2 bases, with 8 bases between them. The CDR3 DNA reads TGTGCCAGCAGCCCCGGGAACACAGATACGCAGTATTTT. Protein product: CASSPGNTDTQYF. Looking up the rest from reference TRBV5-4 and TRBJ2-3 gives the full variable domain: ETGVTQSPTHLIKTRGQQVTLRCSSQSGHNTVSWYQQALGQGPQFIFQYYREEENGRGNFPPRFSGLQFPNYSSELNVNALELDDSALYLCASSPGNTDTQYFGPGTRLTVL.

V gene TRBV7-9 combines with J gene TRBJ1-5, with 9 positions matching TRBD1. J was trimmed by 9 bases and V by 1 base; bases with no gene match: 7. The CDR3 runs 15 residues. Germline V CDR1 and CDR2: SEHNR, FQNEAQ (reference sequence). The CDR3 DNA reads TGTGCCAGCAGCTTAGATACAGGGGGCCTCGGGCCCCAGCATTTT. This sequence encodes CASSLDTGGLGPQHF. The whole variable domain, remainder taken from reference TRBV7-9 and TRBJ1-5, is DTGVSQNPRHKITKRGQNVTFRCDPISEHNRLYWYRQTLGQGPEFLTYFQNEAQLEKSRLLSDRFSAERPKGSFSTLEIQRTEQGDSAMYLCASSLDTGGLGPQHFGDGTRLSIL.

V is TRBV4-1 and J is TRBJ2-1; 8 positions match TRBD2. The CDR3 loop spans 17 amino acids. CDR1 and CDR2 from the germline V gene are MGHRA and YSYEKL. V gave up 0 bases and J gave up 4 bases; unmatched junction bases: 8. CDR3 sequence: CASSQENSSGYYNEQFF. In nucleotides, the CDR3 is TGCGCCAGCAGCCAAGAAAATTCTAGCGGGTATTACAATGAGCAGTTCTTC.

Only a few counts were recorded for this clone. The chain is built from TRBV6-5 and TRBJ1-1; D uncertain. V shed 2 bases and J shed 10 bases, with 11 bases lying between them. Germline-derived CDR1 and CDR2 are MNHEY and SVGAGI. The CDR3 totals 12 residues. CDR3 in amino acids: CASSYPTGGAFF. CDR3 nucleotides: TGTGCCAGCAGTTACCCCACGGGAGGAGCTTTCTTT.

The rearrangement links TRBV15 to TRBJ1-5; D gene uncertain. Per the germline V gene, CDR1 is LNHNV and CDR2 is YYDKDF (reference sequence). This CDR3 is built from 13 residues. Trimming removed 8 bases from V and 2 bases from J, with 10 bases in between. The CDR3 bases are TGTGCCACCTCCCCGGCGGGCAATCAGCCCCAGCATTTT. Translation: CATSPAGNQPQHF.

This chain joins TRBV4-2 and TRBJ2-1; 9 nucleotides match TRBD1. The CDR3 is 19 amino acids. V dropped 4 bases and J dropped 0; count of bases not matched to a gene: 13. CDR1 and CDR2 from the germline V gene are LGHNA and YNFKEQ. The CDR3 region has the DNA TGTGCCAGCAGCCGATCGGACAGGGGCCAGGGGATCTCCTACAATGAGCAGTTCTTC. Translated: CASSRSDRGQGISYNEQFF.

This chain links TRBV6-1 with TRBJ1-2, with TRBD1 identical over 7 bases. There are 15 residues in the CDR3. Germline CDR1 reads MNHNS; CDR2 reads SASEGT. Trimming took 2 bases from V and 0 from J; bases not matched to a gene: 3. The CDR3 nucleotides read TGTGCCAGCAGTGAAACAGGGGAAGCTAACTATGGCTACACCTTC. Its translation: CASSETGEANYGYTF.

J is TRBJ2-5 and V is TRBV27; D is undetermined. The CDR3 is made up of 12 amino acids. Germline lookup yields CDR1 MNHEY and CDR2 SMNVEV (reference sequence). The V gene lost 4 bases and the J gene lost 3 bases, with 6 bases spanning the gap. CDR3 DNA sequence: TGTGCCAGCAGTTGCGTCAAAGAGACCCAGTACTTC. This codes for CASSCVKETQYF.

The chain uses TRBV7-9 and TRBJ1-1, with 7 positions matching TRBD1. The CDR3 spans 15 residues. Germline V CDR1 and CDR2: SEHNR, FQNEAQ (reference sequence). J was trimmed by 0 bases and V by 3 bases; bases with no gene match: 4. The CDR3 spells CASSFLRGLNTEAFF. Here the CDR3 DNA reads TGTGCCAGCAGCTTCTTAAGGGGGCTGAACACTGAAGCTTTCTTT.

The chain employs TRBV9 and TRBJ1-3, with TRBD1 matching 10 bases. V was pared by 3 bases and J by 3 bases, with 3 bases of the junction left unmatched. Germline assignment: CDR1 SGDLS and CDR2 YYNGEE. The CDR3 covers 15 residues. The CDR3 nucleotides read TGTGCCAGCAGCGAGGGACAGGGGCTTGGAAACACCATATATTTT. Translated: CASSEGQGLGNTIYF.

The chain has TRBV5-1 and TRBJ2-1; 7 bases agree with TRBD2. There are 16 residues in the CDR3. V lost 4 bases and J lost 0; bases outside the gene matches: 7. CDR1 and CDR2 from the germline V gene are SGHRS and YFSETQ. As DNA, the CDR3 is TGCGCCAGCAGCCCCGCCCGGGACTACTCCTACAATGAGCAGTTCTTC. Residues: CASSPARDYSYNEQFF.